The 10 T cell receptor beta chains below all came from one sample that was sequenced in a study of cytomegalovirus exposure and HLA in healthy donors. Vbeta (60) and Jbeta (13) primers were used in the PCR. Clones were read by immunoSEQ multiplex PCR, and TCRdb kept only the in-frame ones, dropping some. The data contain about 130,000 clones, about 80% of them singletons. The sample comprised PBMCs. These receptor sequences come from a man aged 25-45 years in good health and CMV-seropositive.

The chain has TRBV11-1 and TRBJ2-5, with a possible D match to TRBD2 (6 bases). Germline-derived CDR1 and CDR2 are SGHAT and FQDESV (reference sequence). The CDR3 has 14 residues. V was trimmed by 5 bases and J by 1 base, leaving 11 bases between them. CDR3 nucleotide sequence: TGTGCCAGCAGCCCCGTGGGGGGCCAAGAGACCCAGTACTTC. Residues: CASSPVGGQETQYF. Full variable domain (remainder filled in from reference TRBV11-1 and TRBJ2-5): EAEVAQSPRYKITEKSQAVAFWCDPISGHATLYWYRQILGQGPELLVQFQDESVVDDSQLPKDRFSAERLKGVDSTLKIQPAELGDSAMYLCASSPVGGQETQYFGPGTRLLVL.

The J gene is TRBJ2-3, the V gene TRBV5-6, with D perhaps matching TRBD1 (6 bases). CDR1 is SGHDT and CDR2 is YYEEEE in the germline V gene. The CDR3 is 15 amino acids. Trimming shortened V by 1 base and J by 7 bases, and 16 bases separated the two germline ends. The CDR3, as DNA: TGTGCCAGCAGCTTGTCAATCTCAGGGGCAAATACGCAGTATTTT. This codes for CASSLSISGANTQYF.

V usage is TRBV9 and J usage is TRBJ2-3; D remains ambiguous. CDR3 length equals 13 residues. The V end was cut by 1 base, the J end by 3 bases, with 6 bases between. The germline CDR1 and CDR2 sequences are SGDLS and YYNGEE. CDR3 residues: CASSVSLTDTQYF. As DNA, the CDR3 is TGTGCCAGCAGCGTATCCCTAACAGATACGCAGTATTTT.

The chain joins TRBV2 to TRBJ2-7; D is ambiguous. CDR1 is SNHLY and CDR2 is FYNNEI in the germline V gene. V lost 1 base and J lost 1, with 5 bases in between. The CDR3 covers 13 residues. CDR3 sequence reads: CASSEGPSYEQYF. The CDR3 bases are TGTGCCAGCAGTGAAGGTCCTTCCTACGAGCAGTACTTC.

This rearrangement joins TRBV21-1 to TRBJ2-7; the table gives TRBD2 as D, unverified against the DNA. TRBV21-1 is shown as a pseudogene. CDR3 length: 12 amino acids. The CDR3 here is CASSSGVYEQYF. CDR3 sequence (DNA): TGTGCCAGCAGTTCCGGGGTCTACGAGCAGTACTTC.

V and J are TRBV11-2 and TRBJ2-3, with D perhaps TRBD2 (6 bases). Germline CDR1 is SGHAT and CDR2 is FQNNGV. The CDR3 is made up of 19 amino acids. V lost 1 base and J lost 4, with 24 bases in between. The DNA for the CDR3 is TGTGCCAGCAGCTTAGCCCCAGGTGGGAACAAGCGGGCCGCAGATACGCAGTATTTT. It yields the protein CASSLAPGGNKRAADTQYF.

About this clone itself: At one boundary the junction diverges from the germline segment, which might be a read error. This rearrangement joins TRBV6-1 to TRBJ2-5; tentatively, D is TRBD2 (7 bases). The CDR3 extends over 14 amino acids. CDR1 is MNHNS, CDR2 SASEGT, per germline. CDR3 amino acids: CASSDGGAQEAQYF. CDR3 nucleotide sequence: TGTGCCAGCAGCGATGGGGGGGCCCAAGAGGCCCAGTACTTC.

J is TRBJ2-1 and V is TRBV28; D is ambiguous. The CDR3 sequence is 13 residues long. V lost 10 bases and J lost 7, with 17 bases in between. CDR1 and CDR2 (germline): MDHEN, SYDVKM. CDR3: CATPPPRSNEQFF. The CDR3 coding sequence is TGTGCCACTCCCCCCCCTCGGAGTAATGAGCAGTTCTTC.

A few counts support this clone. The chain recombines TRBV28 with TRBJ2-7; no clear D. V was clipped by 6 bases and J by 0 bases, with 3 bases between them. Germline assignment: CDR1 MDHEN and CDR2 SYDVKM. This CDR3 spans 11 amino acids. CDR3 protein: CASSYSYEQYF. In DNA form, the CDR3 reads TGTGCCAGCAGCTACTCCTACGAGCAGTACTTC.

This clone was detected only a few times. The CDR3 is CASSSPLDRDTEAFF. The CDR3 DNA reads as TGTGCCAGCAGTTCCCCCCTAGATCGGGACACTGAAGCTTTCTTT. V is TRBV6-6 and J is TRBJ1-1; no firm D call. V gave up 4 bases and J gave up 3 bases, with 15 bases separating them. Germline V gene lookup returns CDR1 MNHNY and CDR2 SVGAGI (reference sequence). The CDR3 is made up of 15 amino acids.